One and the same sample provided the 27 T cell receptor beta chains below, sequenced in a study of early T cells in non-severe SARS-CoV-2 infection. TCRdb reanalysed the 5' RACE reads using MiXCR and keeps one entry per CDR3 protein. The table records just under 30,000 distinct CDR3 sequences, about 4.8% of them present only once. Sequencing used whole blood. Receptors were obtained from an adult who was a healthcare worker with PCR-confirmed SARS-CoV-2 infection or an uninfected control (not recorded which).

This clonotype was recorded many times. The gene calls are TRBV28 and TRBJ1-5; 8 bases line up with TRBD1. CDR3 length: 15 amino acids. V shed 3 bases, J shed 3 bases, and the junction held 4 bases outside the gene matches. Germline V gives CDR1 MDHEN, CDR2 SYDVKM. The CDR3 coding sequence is TGTGCCAGCAGTTTCGACAGGGGAAACAATCAGCCCCAGCATTTT. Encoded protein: CASSFDRGNNQPQHF.

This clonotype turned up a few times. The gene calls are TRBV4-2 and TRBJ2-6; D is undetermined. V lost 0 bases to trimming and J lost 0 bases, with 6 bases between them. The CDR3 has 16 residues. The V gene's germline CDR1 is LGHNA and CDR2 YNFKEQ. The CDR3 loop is CASSQERDSGANVLTF. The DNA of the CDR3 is TGTGCCAGCAGCCAAGAACGAGACTCTGGGGCCAACGTCCTGACTTTC.

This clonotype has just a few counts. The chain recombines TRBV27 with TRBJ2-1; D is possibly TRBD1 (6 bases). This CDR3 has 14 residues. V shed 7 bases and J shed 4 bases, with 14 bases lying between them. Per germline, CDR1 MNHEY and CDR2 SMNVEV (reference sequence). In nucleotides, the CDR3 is TGTGCCAGCAAAAGACGGACAGATTACAATGAGCAGTTCTTC. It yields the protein CASKRRTDYNEQFF.

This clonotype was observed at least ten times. As DNA, the CDR3 is TGTGCCAGCAGTCAAGGGTTAGCTGGCTACACCTTC. This translates into CASSQGLAGYTF. The chain employs TRBV7-2 and TRBJ1-2; D is ambiguous. Germline V lookup: CDR1 SGHTA, CDR2 FQGNSA. The CDR3 sequence is 12 residues long. V was clipped by 6 bases and J by 7 bases, with 12 bases between them.

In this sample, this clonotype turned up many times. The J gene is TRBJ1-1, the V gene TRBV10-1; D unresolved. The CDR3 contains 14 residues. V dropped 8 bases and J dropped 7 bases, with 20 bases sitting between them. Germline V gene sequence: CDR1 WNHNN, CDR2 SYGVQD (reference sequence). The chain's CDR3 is CASRPTRGVGEAFF. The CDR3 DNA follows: TGCGCCAGCCGACCGACCAGAGGCGTCGGTGAAGCTTTCTTT.

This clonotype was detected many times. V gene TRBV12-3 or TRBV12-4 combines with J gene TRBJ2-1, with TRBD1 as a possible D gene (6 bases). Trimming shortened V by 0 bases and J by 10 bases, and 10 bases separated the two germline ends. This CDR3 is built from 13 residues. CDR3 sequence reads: CASSLAGQGEQFF. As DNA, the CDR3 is TGTGCCAGCAGTTTAGCGGGGCAGGGGGAGCAGTTCTTC.

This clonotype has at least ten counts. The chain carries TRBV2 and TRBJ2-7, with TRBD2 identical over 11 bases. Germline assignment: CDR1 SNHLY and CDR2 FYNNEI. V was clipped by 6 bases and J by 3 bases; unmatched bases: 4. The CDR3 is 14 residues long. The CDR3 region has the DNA TGTGCCAGCAGAGAGACTAGCGGGAACTACGAGCAGTACTTC. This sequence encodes CASRETSGNYEQYF.

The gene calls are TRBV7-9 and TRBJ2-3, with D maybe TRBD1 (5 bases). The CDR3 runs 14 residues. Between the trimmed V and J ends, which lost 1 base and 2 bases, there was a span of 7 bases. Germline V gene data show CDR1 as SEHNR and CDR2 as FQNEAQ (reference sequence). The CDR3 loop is CASSLVQDTDTQYF. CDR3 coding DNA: TGTGCCAGCAGCTTAGTACAGGACACAGATACGCAGTATTTT.

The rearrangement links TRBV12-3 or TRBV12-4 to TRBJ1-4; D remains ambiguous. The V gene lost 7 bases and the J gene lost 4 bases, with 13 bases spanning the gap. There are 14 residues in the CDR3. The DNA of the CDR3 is TGTGCCAGCAAGCAGCTACAGAATAATGAAAAACTGTTTTTT. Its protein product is CASKQLQNNEKLFF.

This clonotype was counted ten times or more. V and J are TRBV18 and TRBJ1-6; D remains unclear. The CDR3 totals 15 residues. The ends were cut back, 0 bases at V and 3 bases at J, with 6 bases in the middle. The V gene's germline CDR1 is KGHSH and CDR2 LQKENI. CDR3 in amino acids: CASSPPGSYNSPLHF. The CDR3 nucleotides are TGTGCCAGCTCACCACCGGGCAGCTATAATTCACCCCTCCACTTT.

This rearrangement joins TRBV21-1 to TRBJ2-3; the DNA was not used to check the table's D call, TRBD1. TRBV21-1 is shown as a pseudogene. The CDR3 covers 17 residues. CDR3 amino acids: CATSNQGRGLATDTQYF. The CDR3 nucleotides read TGTGCCACCAGCAACCAGGGCAGGGGGCTAGCGACAGATACGCAGTATTTT.

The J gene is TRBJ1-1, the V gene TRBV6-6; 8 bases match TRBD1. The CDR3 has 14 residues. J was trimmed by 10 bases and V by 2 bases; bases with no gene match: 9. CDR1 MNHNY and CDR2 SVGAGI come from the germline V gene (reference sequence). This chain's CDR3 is CASSYEDRVSVAFF. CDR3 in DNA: TGTGCCAGCAGTTACGAGGACAGGGTGTCGGTAGCTTTCTTT.

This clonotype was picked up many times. In nucleotides, the CDR3 is TGTGCCAGCAGCCAAGATCATTCAACAGATACGCAGTATTTT. Protein product: CASSQDHSTDTQYF. V gene TRBV4-2 combines with J gene TRBJ2-3, with unresolved D. The germline V gene encodes CDR1 LGHNA and CDR2 YNFKEQ. V lost 0 bases to trimming and J lost 3 bases, with 7 bases between them. The CDR3 has 14 amino acids.

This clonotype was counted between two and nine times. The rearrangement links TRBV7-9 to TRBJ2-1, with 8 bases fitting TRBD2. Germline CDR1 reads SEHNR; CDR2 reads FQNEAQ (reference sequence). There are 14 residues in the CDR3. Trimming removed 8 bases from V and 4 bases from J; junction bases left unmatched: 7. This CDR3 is CASGGLAGYNEQFF. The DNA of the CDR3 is TGTGCCAGCGGGGGGTTAGCGGGATACAATGAGCAGTTCTTC. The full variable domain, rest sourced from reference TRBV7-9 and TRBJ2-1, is DTGVSQNPRHKITKRGQNVTFRCDPISEHNRLYWYRQTLGQGPEFLTYFQNEAQLEKSRLLSDRFSAERPKGSFSTLEIQRTEQGDSAMYLCASGGLAGYNEQFFGPGTRLTVL.

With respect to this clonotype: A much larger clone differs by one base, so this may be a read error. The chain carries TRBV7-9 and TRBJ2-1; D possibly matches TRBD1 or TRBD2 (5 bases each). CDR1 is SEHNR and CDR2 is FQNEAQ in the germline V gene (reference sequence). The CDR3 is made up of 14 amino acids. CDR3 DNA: TGTGCCAGCAGCAAAGAACGGGGCAAGAATGAGCGGTTCTTC. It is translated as CASSKERGKNERFF.

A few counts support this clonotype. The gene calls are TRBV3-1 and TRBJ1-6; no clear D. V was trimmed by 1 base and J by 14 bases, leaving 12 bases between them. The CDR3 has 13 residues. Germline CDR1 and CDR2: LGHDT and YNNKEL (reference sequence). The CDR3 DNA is TGTGCCAGCAGCCAAGGAGAGGATTCCACCCTCCACTTT. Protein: CASSQGEDSTLHF.

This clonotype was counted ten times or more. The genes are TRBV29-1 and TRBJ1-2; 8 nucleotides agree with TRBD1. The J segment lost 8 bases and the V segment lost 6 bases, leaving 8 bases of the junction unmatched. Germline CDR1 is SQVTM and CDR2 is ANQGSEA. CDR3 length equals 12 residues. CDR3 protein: CSVGTGGRGYTF. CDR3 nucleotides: TGCAGCGTCGGAACAGGGGGACGAGGCTACACCTTC.

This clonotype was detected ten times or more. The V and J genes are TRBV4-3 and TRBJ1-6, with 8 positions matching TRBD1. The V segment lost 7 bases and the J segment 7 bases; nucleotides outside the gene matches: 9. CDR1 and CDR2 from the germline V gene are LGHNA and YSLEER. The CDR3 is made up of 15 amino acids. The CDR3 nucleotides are TGCGCCAGCACCAATTCGAGGACAGGGAATTCACCCCTCCACTTT. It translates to CASTNSRTGNSPLHF.

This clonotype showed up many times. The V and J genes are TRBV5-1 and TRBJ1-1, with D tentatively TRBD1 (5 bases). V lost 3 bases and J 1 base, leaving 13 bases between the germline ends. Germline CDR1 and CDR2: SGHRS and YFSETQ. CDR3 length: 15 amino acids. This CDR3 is CASSSTTVRNTEAFF. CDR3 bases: TGCGCCAGCAGCTCCACGACAGTCAGGAACACTGAAGCTTTCTTT. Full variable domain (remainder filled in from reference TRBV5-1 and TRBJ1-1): KAGVTQTPRYLIKTRGQQVTLSCSPISGHRSVSWYQQTPGQGLQFLFEYFSETQRNKGNFPGRFSGRQFSNSRSEMNVSTLELGDSALYLCASSSTTVRNTEAFFGQGTRLTVV.

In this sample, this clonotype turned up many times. CDR3 amino acids: CASSLSLRGRPIPDTQYF. As DNA, the CDR3 is TGTGCCAGCAGCTTGAGCCTAAGAGGACGTCCGATCCCAGATACGCAGTATTTT. V is TRBV7-8 and J is TRBJ2-3, with D unclear. This CDR3 is 18 amino acids long. Germline V gene sequence: CDR1 SGHVS, CDR2 FQNEAQ. Between the trimmed V and J ends, which lost 3 bases and 4 bases, there was a span of 23 bases.

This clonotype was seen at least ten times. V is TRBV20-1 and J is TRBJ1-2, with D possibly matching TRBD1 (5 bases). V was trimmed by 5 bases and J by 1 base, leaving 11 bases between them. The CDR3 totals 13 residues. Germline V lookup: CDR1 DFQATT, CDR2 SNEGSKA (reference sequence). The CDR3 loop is CSADGHDNYGYTF. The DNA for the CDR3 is TGCAGTGCTGACGGACACGATAACTATGGCTACACCTTC.

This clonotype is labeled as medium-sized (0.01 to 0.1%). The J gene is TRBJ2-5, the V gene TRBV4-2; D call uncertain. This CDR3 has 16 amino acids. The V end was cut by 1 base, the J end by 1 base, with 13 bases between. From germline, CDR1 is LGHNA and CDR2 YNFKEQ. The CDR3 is CASSQGDIPAQETQYF. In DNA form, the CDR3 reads TGTGCCAGCAGCCAAGGCGACATACCAGCCCAAGAGACCCAGTACTTC.

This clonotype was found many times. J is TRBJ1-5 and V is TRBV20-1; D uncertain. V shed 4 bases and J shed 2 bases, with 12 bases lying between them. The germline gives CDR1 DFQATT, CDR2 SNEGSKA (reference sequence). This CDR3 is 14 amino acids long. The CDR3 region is CSANSVLGNQPQHF. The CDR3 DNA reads TGCAGTGCTAATTCGGTTTTAGGCAATCAGCCCCAGCATTTT.

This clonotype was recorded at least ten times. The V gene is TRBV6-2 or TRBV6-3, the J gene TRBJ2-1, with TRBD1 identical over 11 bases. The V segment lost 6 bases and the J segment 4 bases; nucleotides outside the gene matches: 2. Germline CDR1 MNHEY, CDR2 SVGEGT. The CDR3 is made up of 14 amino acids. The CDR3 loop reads CASSGQGAYNEQFF. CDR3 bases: TGTGCCAGCAGCGGACAGGGGGCTTACAATGAGCAGTTCTTC.

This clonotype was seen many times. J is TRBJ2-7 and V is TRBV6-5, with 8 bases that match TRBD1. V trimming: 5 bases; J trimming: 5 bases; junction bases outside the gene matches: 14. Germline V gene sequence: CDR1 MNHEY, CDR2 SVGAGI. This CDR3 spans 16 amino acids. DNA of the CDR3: TGTGCCAGCAGTCCCAGGACAGGGATGGATTCCAACGAGCAGTACTTC. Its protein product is CASSPRTGMDSNEQYF.

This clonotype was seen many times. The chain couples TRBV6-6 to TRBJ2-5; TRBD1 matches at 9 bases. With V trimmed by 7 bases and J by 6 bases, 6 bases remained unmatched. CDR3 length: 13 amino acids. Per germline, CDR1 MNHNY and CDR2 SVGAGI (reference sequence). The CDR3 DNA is TGTGCCAGCACTACGGGACAGGGCAAGACCCAGTACTTC. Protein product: CASTTGQGKTQYF.

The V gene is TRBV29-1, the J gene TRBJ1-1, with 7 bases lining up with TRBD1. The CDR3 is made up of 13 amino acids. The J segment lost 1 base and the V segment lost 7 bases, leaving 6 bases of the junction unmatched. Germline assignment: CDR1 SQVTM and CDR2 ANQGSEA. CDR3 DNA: TGCAGCGGGAAGACAGGGCAGAACACTGAAGCTTTCTTT. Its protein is CSGKTGQNTEAFF.